This TCR beta chain was observed in a study of post-analysis software for immune sequencing data. Study at large: Included among the disease courses, which were recorded for the cohort, were relapsing-remitting, secondary progressive and progressive-relapsing multiple sclerosis. Study observations and caveats: The F measure placed samples prepared in the same batch into strongly shared clusters. Multiple sclerosis patients had significantly lower normalized Chao1 diversity than controls.

The TCR beta cDNA libraries carried unique molecular identifiers. Via MiXCR, TCRdb re-called the PCR reads, giving one row per CDR3 protein. The sample has about 760,000 distinct CDR3 sequences, about 27% seen once. A remark on this clonotype: Antigen: not known.

The TCR comes from a girl between 10 and 17 years old with multiple sclerosis. Material: blood.

CDR3 nucleotides: TGTGCCAGCACCTTTCGTTGGGCAGGGGGCATTCAGCCCCAGCATTTT. This gives the protein CASTFRWAGGIQPQHF. The chain has TRBV28 and TRBJ1-5; 8 bases are shared with TRBD1. The germline V gene has CDR1 MDHEN and CDR2 SYDVKM. J lost 6 bases, V lost 7 bases, and 14 bases had no gene match. This CDR3 region has 16 residues.